This T cell receptor (beta chain) was documented in a study of T cell changes during pregnancy in multiple sclerosis. The germline CDR1 and CDR2 sequences are MNHEY and SVGAGI. The CDR3 spans 15 residues. The V segment lost 5 bases and the J segment 5 bases; nucleotides outside the gene matches: 5. Data came from immunoSEQ multiplex PCR; TCRdb stores just in-frame clones and leaves some out. The data contain about 80,000 clones, roughly 92% of them singletons. Sequenced here: CD4+ T cells from peripheral blood mononuclear cells, sampled before pregnancy. This rearrangement joins TRBV6-5 to TRBJ1-4, with TRBD1 matching over 10 bases. The source of this sequence is a female donor with multiple sclerosis, enrolled in a pregnancy study. The CDR3 region is CASSRRDRGNEKLFF. CDR3 in DNA: TGTGCCAGCAGTCGAAGGGACAGGGGAAATGAAAAACTGTTTTTT.